Listed below are T cell receptor beta chains from one sample, sequenced in a study of cytomegalovirus exposure and HLA in healthy donors. The assay was immunoSEQ multiplex PCR, and TCRdb's table has in-frame clones only and misses some. The data contain 250,000 or so clones, around 90% of them singletons. Material: PBMCs. Source of these receptors: a girl aged 2-10 years in good health and CMV-seronegative. Each CDR3 is given with its conserved first and last residue. Each record gives: clone size, J gene, V gene, D gene, CDR3 DNA, CDR3 protein. The D gene is left open where the match is weak. Size is stated for part of the rows, as once, few or many counts, or as a class when the clone is expanded.

clone size: NA
J gene: TRBJ1-1
V gene: TRBV9
D gene: TRBD1
CDR3 DNA: TGTGCCAGCAGCGACGACAGGGGAAGCACTGAAGCTTTCTTT
CDR3 protein: CASSDDRGSTEAFF

clone size: NA
J gene: TRBJ2-5
V gene: TRBV19
D gene: TRBD2
CDR3 DNA: TGTGCCAGTAGTATGGTAGCGGGGGCCCAAGAGACCCAGTACTTC
CDR3 protein: CASSMVAGAQETQYF

clone size: NA
J gene: TRBJ1-6
V gene: TRBV30
D gene: TRBD1
CDR3 DNA: TGTGCCTTGACAGGGGCTAATTCACCCCTCCACTTT
CDR3 protein: CALTGANSPLHF

clone size: NA
J gene: TRBJ1-2
V gene: TRBV9
D gene: NA
CDR3 DNA: TGTGCCAGCAGCGTAGGTACTACAGGGTTCTCTGGCTACACCTTC
CDR3 protein: CASSVGTTGFSGYTF

clone size: NA
J gene: TRBJ1-4
V gene: TRBV28
D gene: NA
CDR3 DNA: TGTGCCAGCGGTTCCGGGACAAAGGATTTT
CDR3 protein: CASGSGTKDF

clone size: NA
J gene: TRBJ2-3
V gene: TRBV7-3
D gene: NA
CDR3 DNA: TGTGCCAGCAGCTTTGGCAGAACAGATACGCAGTATTTT
CDR3 protein: CASSFGRTDTQYF

clone size: NA
J gene: TRBJ1-1
V gene: TRBV18
D gene: NA
CDR3 DNA: TGTGCCAGCTCACGGGGGAGGCAGGACACTGAAGCTTTCTTT
CDR3 protein: CASSRGRQDTEAFF

clone size: NA
J gene: TRBJ2-5
V gene: TRBV13
D gene: TRBD2
CDR3 DNA: TGTGCCAGCAGCTCTAGCGGGGGACGAGAGACCCAGTACTTC
CDR3 protein: CASSSSGGRETQYF

clone size: few
J gene: TRBJ1-5
V gene: TRBV4-2
D gene: NA
CDR3 DNA: TGTGCCAGCAGCACAGGCCCTAATCAGCCCCAGCATTTT
CDR3 protein: CASSTGPNQPQHF

clone size: NA
J gene: TRBJ2-5
V gene: TRBV7-7
D gene: NA
CDR3 DNA: TGTGCCAGCAGCCCCCGGGTAGGGGCCCAAGAGACCCAGTACTTC
CDR3 protein: CASSPRVGAQETQYF

clone size: NA
J gene: TRBJ2-7
V gene: TRBV7-2
D gene: NA
CDR3 DNA: TGTGCCAGCAGCTTACGAGGGAGAGTTTACGAGCAGTACTTC
CDR3 protein: CASSLRGRVYEQYF

clone size: NA
J gene: TRBJ2-1
V gene: TRBV5-4
D gene: NA
CDR3 DNA: TGTGCCAGCAGCTTACTTGCGCATGAGCAGTTCTTC
CDR3 protein: CASSLLAHEQFF

clone size: NA
J gene: TRBJ1-1
V gene: TRBV9
D gene: NA
CDR3 DNA: TGTGCCAGCAGCGTAGGGGCAGGGATTACTGAAGCTTTCTTT
CDR3 protein: CASSVGAGITEAFF

clone size: NA
J gene: TRBJ1-2
V gene: TRBV15
D gene: NA
CDR3 DNA: TGTGCCACCAGCAGAGACAGGGCGTGGAACGAAATCCCCTATGGCTACACCTTC
CDR3 protein: CATSRDRAWNEIPYGYTF

clone size: NA
J gene: TRBJ1-5
V gene: TRBV28
D gene: NA
CDR3 DNA: TGTGCCAGCAGCCAAAGCTACAGGGCAGGGCAGCCCCAGCATTTT
CDR3 protein: CASSQSYRAGQPQHF

clone size: NA
J gene: TRBJ1-5
V gene: TRBV19
D gene: NA
CDR3 DNA: TGTGCCAGTAGTAACAGGGAACGTCAGCCCCAGCATTTT
CDR3 protein: CASSNRERQPQHF

clone size: NA
J gene: TRBJ2-2
V gene: TRBV30
D gene: NA
CDR3 DNA: TGTGCCTGGGGGCCATTTGGCACCGGGGAGCTGTTTTTT
CDR3 protein: CAWGPFGTGELFF

clone size: NA
J gene: TRBJ2-5
V gene: TRBV5-1
D gene: TRBD2
CDR3 DNA: TGCGCCAGCAGCTTGGGAGGCGGGGGAGCTCAAGAGACCCAGTACTTC
CDR3 protein: CASSLGGGGAQETQYF

clone size: NA
J gene: TRBJ2-1
V gene: TRBV7-9
D gene: TRBD2
CDR3 DNA: TGTGCCAGCAGCTTAGGCGGGGGGACAGAGCAGTTCTTC
CDR3 protein: CASSLGGGTEQFF

clone size: NA
J gene: TRBJ2-3
V gene: TRBV5-1
D gene: NA
CDR3 DNA: TGCGCCACGAGTCGGGGGGACAACACAGATACGCAGTATTTT
CDR3 protein: CATSRGDNTDTQYF

clone size: NA
J gene: TRBJ1-1
V gene: TRBV19
D gene: TRBD1
CDR3 DNA: TGTGCCAGTAGTCTGCAGGGGGCGCGGACTGAAGCTTTCTTT
CDR3 protein: CASSLQGARTEAFF

clone size: NA
J gene: TRBJ1-1
V gene: TRBV7-3
D gene: NA
CDR3 DNA: TGTGCCAGCAGCTTCTCCGGGATCAGGGGGAACACTGAAGCTTTCTTT
CDR3 protein: CASSFSGIRGNTEAFF

clone size: NA
J gene: TRBJ1-6
V gene: TRBV28
D gene: TRBD1
CDR3 DNA: TGTGCCAGCAGTTTAAGGGGGACAGGACAGGGGAATTCACCCCTCCACTTT
CDR3 protein: CASSLRGTGQGNSPLHF

clone size: NA
J gene: TRBJ2-5
V gene: TRBV5-1
D gene: NA
CDR3 DNA: TGCGCCAGCAGCTCGCCGGGGAGGAGAGGTCCAGAGACCCAGTACTTC
CDR3 protein: CASSSPGRRGPETQYF

clone size: NA
J gene: TRBJ1-2
V gene: TRBV5-6
D gene: NA
CDR3 DNA: TGTGCCAGCAGCTTTGGGCGGGGGCCCTTGACTAGCTACACCTTC
CDR3 protein: CASSFGRGPLTSYTF

clone size: NA
J gene: TRBJ1-2
V gene: TRBV5-1
D gene: NA
CDR3 DNA: TGCGCCAGCAGCTTGGAAGACGGGGGGCGAGGCTACACCTTC
CDR3 protein: CASSLEDGGRGYTF

clone size: NA
J gene: TRBJ2-3
V gene: TRBV27
D gene: NA
CDR3 DNA: TGTGCCAGCAGTTTAAGTGTGATAGCCCTCACAGATACGCAGTATTTT
CDR3 protein: CASSLSVIALTDTQYF

clone size: NA
J gene: TRBJ1-1
V gene: TRBV28
D gene: NA
CDR3 DNA: TGTGCCAGCAGTTTATTGGAGGGACACACTGAAGCTTTCTTT
CDR3 protein: CASSLLEGHTEAFF

clone size: NA
J gene: TRBJ1-4
V gene: TRBV28
D gene: NA
CDR3 DNA: TGTGCCAGCAGGGGGAGGGTTGGGGAAACACTGTTTTTT
CDR3 protein: CASRGRVGETLFF

clone size: once
J gene: TRBJ2-5
V gene: TRBV29-1
D gene: TRBD1
CDR3 DNA: TGCAGCGCTGACCTTACAGGGGGTGAGACCCAGTACTTC
CDR3 protein: CSADLTGGETQYF

clone size: NA
J gene: TRBJ1-1
V gene: TRBV6-1
D gene: NA
CDR3 DNA: TGTGCCAGCAGAAAAGATCGGGGGGGCAGGATCGAAGCTTTCTTT
CDR3 protein: CASRKDRGGRIEAFF

clone size: NA
J gene: TRBJ2-1
V gene: TRBV5-5
D gene: NA
CDR3 DNA: TGTGCCAGCAGCGTGGCAGGGGATGGGCAGTTCTTC
CDR3 protein: CASSVAGDGQFF

clone size: NA
J gene: TRBJ2-5
V gene: TRBV10-3
D gene: TRBD1
CDR3 DNA: TGTGCCATCACTGATGGACAGGTCGGGGAGACCCAGTACTTC
CDR3 protein: CAITDGQVGETQYF

clone size: NA
J gene: TRBJ2-1
V gene: TRBV20-1
D gene: NA
CDR3 DNA: TGCAGTGCTAGACCCGGGAATGAGCAGTTCTTC
CDR3 protein: CSARPGNEQFF

clone size: NA
J gene: TRBJ1-2
V gene: TRBV6-1
D gene: TRBD1
CDR3 DNA: TGTGCCAGCAGTGAAACCCAGGGGGATGGCTACACCTTC
CDR3 protein: CASSETQGDGYTF